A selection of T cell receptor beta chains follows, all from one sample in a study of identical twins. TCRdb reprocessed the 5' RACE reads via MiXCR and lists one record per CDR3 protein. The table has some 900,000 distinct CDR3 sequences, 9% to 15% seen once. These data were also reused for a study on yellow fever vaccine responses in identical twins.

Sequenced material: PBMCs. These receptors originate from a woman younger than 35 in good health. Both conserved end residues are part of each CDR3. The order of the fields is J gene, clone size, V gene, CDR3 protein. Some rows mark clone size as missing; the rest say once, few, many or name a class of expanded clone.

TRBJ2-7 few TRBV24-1 CATSETGSGDEQYF
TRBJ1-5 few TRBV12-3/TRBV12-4 CASSEGVGNQPQHF
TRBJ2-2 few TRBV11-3 CASRPGVGGPPGELFF
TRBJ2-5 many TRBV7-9 CASSSTSGRVAETQYF
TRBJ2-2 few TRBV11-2 CASSLISGSTTGELFF
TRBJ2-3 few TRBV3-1 CASSQALGGQGTDTQYF
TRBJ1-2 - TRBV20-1 CSAGPQGLARGYTF
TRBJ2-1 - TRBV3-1 CASSQEGGGSDNEQFF
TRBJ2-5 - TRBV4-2 CASGAGSSGGARETQYF
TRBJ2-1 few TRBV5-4 CASSLAPHRLAEYNEQFF
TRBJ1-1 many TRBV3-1 CASSRLGFRDGANTEAFF
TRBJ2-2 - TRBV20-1 CSAQKPGTANTGELFF
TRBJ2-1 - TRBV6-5 CASSWGREVYNEQFF
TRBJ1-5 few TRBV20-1 CSSGGSNQPQHF
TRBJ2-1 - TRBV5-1 CASSLHLTSYEQFF
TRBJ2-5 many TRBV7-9 CASSLAGQGETQYF
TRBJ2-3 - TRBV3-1 CASSQEPAGGTDTQYF
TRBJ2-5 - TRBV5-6 CASSKEWKGAETQYF
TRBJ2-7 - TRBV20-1 CSAREGLAGSEQYF
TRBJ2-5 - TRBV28 CASGPRTGETQYF
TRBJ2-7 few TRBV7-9 CASSTTWGRQPYEQYF
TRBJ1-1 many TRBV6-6 CASSPGHRTEAFF
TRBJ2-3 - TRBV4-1 CASSQDLAGVTDTQYF
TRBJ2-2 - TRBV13 CASSLFARVTGELFF
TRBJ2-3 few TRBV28 CASSKGIRTDTQYF
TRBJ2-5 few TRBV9 CASSDRSQQETQYF
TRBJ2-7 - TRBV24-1 CATSGFSGSKGYEQYF
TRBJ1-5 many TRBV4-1 CASSQAEGTQPQHF
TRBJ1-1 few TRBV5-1 CASSLEGTATHMAGAFF
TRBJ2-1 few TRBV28 CASSPPAVREQFF
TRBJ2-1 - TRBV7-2 CASSLGLGPPLNNEQFF
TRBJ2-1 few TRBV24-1 CATGPGLFYNEQFF
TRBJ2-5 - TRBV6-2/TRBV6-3 CASSRPRGRQETQYF
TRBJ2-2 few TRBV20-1 CSARDVSTSGTYTGELFF